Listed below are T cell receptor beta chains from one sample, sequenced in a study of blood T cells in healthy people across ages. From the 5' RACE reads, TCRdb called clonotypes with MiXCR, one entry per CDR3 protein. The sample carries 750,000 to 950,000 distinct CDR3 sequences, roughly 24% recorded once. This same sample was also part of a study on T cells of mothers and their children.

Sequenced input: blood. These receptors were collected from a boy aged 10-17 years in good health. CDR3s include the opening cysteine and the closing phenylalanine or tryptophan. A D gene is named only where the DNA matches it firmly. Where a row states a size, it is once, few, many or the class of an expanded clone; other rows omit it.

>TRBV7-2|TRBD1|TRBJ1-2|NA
TGTGCCAGCAGCTTAAGAGACAGGGCCTTTAACTATGGCTACACCTTC
CASSLRDRAFNYGYTF
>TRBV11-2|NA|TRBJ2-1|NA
TGTGCCAGCAGCTTAGATGGGGCGGGGTCCTACAATGAGCAGTTCTTC
CASSLDGAGSYNEQFF
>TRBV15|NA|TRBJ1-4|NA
TGTGCCACCAGCAGTGAAACGCTAGAGGGAAAACTGTTTTTT
CATSSETLEGKLFF
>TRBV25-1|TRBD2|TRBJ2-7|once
TGTGCCAGCAGTGAATATACTAGCGGGGAGCAGTACTTC
CASSEYTSGEQYF
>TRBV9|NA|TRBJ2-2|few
TGTGCCAGCAGCTCCGACGGGGAAGGGGAGCTGTTTTTT
CASSSDGEGELFF
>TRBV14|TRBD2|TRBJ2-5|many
TGTGCCAGCAGCTCACAGCGGGGGAGGATAGAGACCCAGTACTTC
CASSSQRGRIETQYF
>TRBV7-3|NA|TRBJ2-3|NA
TGTGCCAGCAGCTCGGTCCCAGGGATGGATACGCAGTATTTT
CASSSVPGMDTQYF
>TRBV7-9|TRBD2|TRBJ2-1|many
TGTGCCAGCAGCTCCGGACTAGCGGGGGTTGGTGAGCAGTTCTTC
CASSSGLAGVGEQFF
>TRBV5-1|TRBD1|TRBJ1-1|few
TGCGCCAGCAGATCCGGACAGGGTCGAGCTTTCTTT
CASRSGQGRAFF
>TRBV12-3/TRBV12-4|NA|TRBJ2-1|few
TGTGCCAGCAGTCCTCAACCGGACCCACCGCAGTTCTTC
CASSPQPDPPQFF
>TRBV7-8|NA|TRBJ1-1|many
TGTGCCAGCAGCTTAGACGGCTCTTCCGGCACTGAAGCTTTCTTT
CASSLDGSSGTEAFF
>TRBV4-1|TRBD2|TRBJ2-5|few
TGCGCCAGCAGCCCTGGGGGACTAGCGGGGGGGCGGCAAGAGACCCAGTACTTC
CASSPGGLAGGRQETQYF
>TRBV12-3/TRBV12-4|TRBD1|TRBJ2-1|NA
TGTGCCAGCAGTTTAGCTCAGACAGGGGCCTACAATGAGCAGTTCTTC
CASSLAQTGAYNEQFF
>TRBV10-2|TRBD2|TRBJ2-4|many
TGCGCCAGCAGGGGGGGGATAAGTAAAGCCAAAAACATTCAGTACTTC
CASRGGISKAKNIQYF
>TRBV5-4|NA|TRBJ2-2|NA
TGTGCCACGACCTCTGGGAACACCGGGGAGCTGTTTTTT
CATTSGNTGELFF
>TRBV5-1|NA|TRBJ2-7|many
TGTGCCAGCAGCCGTGACAGGACCTACGAGCAGTACTTC
CASSRDRTYEQYF
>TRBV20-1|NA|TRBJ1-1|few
TGCAGTGTTGGCAGGGGAGAGACTGAAGCTTTCTTT
CSVGRGETEAFF
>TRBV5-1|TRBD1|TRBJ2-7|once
TGCGCCAGCAGCACGACAGGGAGCTCCTACGAGCAGTACTTC
CASSTTGSSYEQYF
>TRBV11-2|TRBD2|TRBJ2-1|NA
TGTGCCAGCAGACCCGGGACTACCCATTACAATGAGCAGTTCTTC
CASRPGTTHYNEQFF
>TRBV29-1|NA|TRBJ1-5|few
TGCAGCGTTGAGTTCGGGATGGAGAGGTTTTGGGGGGCCTCTACAGATAGCAATCAGCCCCAGCATTTT
CSVEFGMERFWGASTDSNQPQHF
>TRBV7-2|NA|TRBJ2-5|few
TGTGCCAGCAGCTTAACTCAGGATCAAGAGACCCAGTACTTC
CASSLTQDQETQYF
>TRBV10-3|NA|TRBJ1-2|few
TGTGCCATCAGTGAATTGGCCAGGGCTAACTATGGCTACACCTTC
CAISELARANYGYTF
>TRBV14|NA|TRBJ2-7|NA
TGTGCCAGCAGCCCAGTCAGGAAACCCTCGGGCACTATCTACGAGCAGTACTTC
CASSPVRKPSGTIYEQYF
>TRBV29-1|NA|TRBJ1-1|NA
TGCAGCGTTGAAGAGGGGATTCACACTGAAGCTTTCTTT
CSVEEGIHTEAFF
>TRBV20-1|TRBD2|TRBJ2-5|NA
TGCAGTGGTGCGACTAGCGGGGGGGCCGGGGCCCTCCAAGAGACCCAGTACTTC
CSGATSGGAGALQETQYF
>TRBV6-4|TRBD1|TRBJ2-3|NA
TGTGCCAGCAGTGTCCCGGGACAGGCCCGGGGGCTCAAAGCCACAGATACGCAGTATTTT
CASSVPGQARGLKATDTQYF
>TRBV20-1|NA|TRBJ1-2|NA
TGCAGTGCTAGTGCAGGTGACATCTATGGCTACACCTTC
CSASAGDIYGYTF
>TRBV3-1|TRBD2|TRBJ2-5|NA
TGTGCCAGCAGCCAAGTCGCTAGCGGGGGACCCCTCCAAGAGACCCAGTACTTC
CASSQVASGGPLQETQYF
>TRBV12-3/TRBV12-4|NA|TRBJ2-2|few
TGTGCCAGCAGTTTAGGCGACGTCGGGGAGCTGTTTTTT
CASSLGDVGELFF
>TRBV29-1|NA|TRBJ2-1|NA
TGCAGCGTTGAAAAGGGTGGGGCAGGGGTAACCTCCTACAATGAGCAGTTCTTC
CSVEKGGAGVTSYNEQFF
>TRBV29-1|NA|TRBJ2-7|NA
TGCAGCGTTGCTGCAGGGGCGAAGGGCTACGAGCAGTACTTC
CSVAAGAKGYEQYF
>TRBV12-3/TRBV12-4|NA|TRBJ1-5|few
TGTGCCAGCAGCCAGACAGACAATCAGCCCCAGCATTTT
CASSQTDNQPQHF
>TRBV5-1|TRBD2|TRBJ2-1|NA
TGCGCCAGCAGCCCTATTCAATCGGGCGGGGGTAGCTCCTACAATGAGCAGTTCTTC
CASSPIQSGGGSSYNEQFF
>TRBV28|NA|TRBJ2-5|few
TGTGCCAGCAGTCCCCTCAAGGAGACCCAGTACTTC
CASSPLKETQYF
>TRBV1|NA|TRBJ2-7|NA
TGCACCAGCATTCAACTCATGGACAGAGCCTACGAGCAGTACTTC
CTSIQLMDRAYEQYF
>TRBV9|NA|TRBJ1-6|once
TGTGCCAGCAGCATGCCGGGACACCTAAATAATTCACCCCTCCACTTT
CASSMPGHLNNSPLHF
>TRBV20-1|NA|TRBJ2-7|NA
TGCAGTGTCCCGTCCGGGGGTATGGGGGAGCAGTACTTC
CSVPSGGMGEQYF
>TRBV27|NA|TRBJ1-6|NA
TGTGCCAGCAGTCCCCGGGCAGGCTACCGGACTTGGTCACCCCTCCACTTT
CASSPRAGYRTWSPLHF
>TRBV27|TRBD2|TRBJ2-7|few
TGTGCCAGCAGTTTATTGGGCGGAGCGGGAGCCTACGAGCAGTACTTC
CASSLLGGAGAYEQYF
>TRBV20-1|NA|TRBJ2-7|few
TGCAGTGCTAGCGCCCTCGTTGCGCTCACCACCGTAGCCTACGAGCAGTACTTC
CSASALVALTTVAYEQYF
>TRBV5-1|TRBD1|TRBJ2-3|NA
TGCGCCAGCAGTTTGGTGGCAGGGGGCCCAGATACGCAGTATTTT
CASSLVAGGPDTQYF
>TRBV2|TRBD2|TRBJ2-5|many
TGTGCCAGCAGTGCTAGCGGCCAAGAGACCCAGTACTTC
CASSASGQETQYF
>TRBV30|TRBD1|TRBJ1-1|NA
TGTGCCTGGAAAACAGGGGGCGCGACAGTGGCTGAAGCTTTCTTT
CAWKTGGATVAEAFF
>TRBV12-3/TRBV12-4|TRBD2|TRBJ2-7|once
TGTGCCAGCAAAGCGGGGCGTCCCTACGAGCAGTACTTC
CASKAGRPYEQYF
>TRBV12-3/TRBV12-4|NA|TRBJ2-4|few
TGTGCCAGCAGTTTAGCGGGGGGAAAAAACATTCAGTACTTC
CASSLAGGKNIQYF